The source of this TCR beta chain is a study of blood T cell repertoires in COVID-19. Some clones are missing from TCRdb's copy, which holds only in-frame ones; the method was immunoSEQ multiplex PCR. The repertoire includes about 97,000 clones, about nine tenths of them detected once, and less than 2% sits in the top ten. The CDR3 is made up of 14 amino acids. CDR1 and CDR2 from the germline V gene are SGHDT and YYEEEE. Trimming removed 3 bases from V and 2 bases from J, with 9 bases in between. The J gene is TRBJ1-5, the V gene TRBV5-6; tentatively, D is TRBD1 (5 bases). The receptor was derived from a man between 60 and 75 years old with acute or convalescent COVID-19. Sequencing was done on a sample of peripheral blood. The CDR3 sequence: CASSSRAGNQPQHF. DNA for the CDR3: TGTGCCAGCAGCTCCAGGGCGGGCAATCAGCCCCAGCATTTT.